This TCR beta chain was captured in a study of blood T cell repertoires in COVID-19 (TCRdb year 2020). For the wider study: Samples from collaborators originated in the United States, Italy and Spain and spanned both the acute and convalescent phases of COVID-19. The prospective study material was composed of cDNA or gDNA derived from T cells, B-cell-depleted T cells, or PBMCs. Sample metadata almost always included a de-identified subject ID, COVID-19 status, age in years and sex. Deeply sampled blood TCRbeta repertoires from subjects exposed to, actively infected with, or recovered from COVID-19 were included in the dataset. The repertoires were released in a freely available public database intended as a resource for research on the immune response to SARS-CoV-2. Samples came from the ongoing ImmuneRACE study (first 160 participants) plus 1,254 subjects from 6 global collaborators. Where available, HLA class I and class II types were taken from metadata supplied by the sample provider and were not determined by assay-based typing.

From a lookup of the germline V gene, CDR1 and CDR2 are SGDLS and YYNGEE. V was cut back by 2 bases and J by 6 bases, leaving a gap of 14 bases between them. Its CDR3 holds 14 amino acids, cysteine through phenylalanine. The entry retains the CDR3 DNA only, 42 bases that are in frame from base 1. On this clone itself: The target of this receptor is not known. Within one base of it there is no much larger clone, and no base qualities were kept.

Whole blood was collected in K2EDTA tubes by collaborating institutions according to the institutions' own protocols. For TCRbeta analysis, collaborators shipped samples in one of three forms: frozen whole blood, isolated PBMCs, or DNA extracted from either of those sample types. TCRbeta CDR3 regions were amplified from genomic DNA by means of the immunoSEQ Assay, a bias-controlled multiplex PCR. The authors' analysis ran thus. The number of nucleated cells in each sample was estimated by amplification of reference gene primers within the assay. To quantify the absolute abundance of each unique TCRbeta CDR3 rearrangement, sequence reads were collapsed and filtered. For each sample, productive Simpson clonality was calculated as the square root of Simpson's diversity index over productive rearrangements. As stored in TCRdb, this immuneACCESS dataset retains in-frame rearrangements with V and J assigned. A fraction of the clones does not appear; measured against another copy, unresolved V genes explain less than half of the discrepancy, and the remainder lacks a known reason. V, J and clone size reflect that table, while D and trimming were determined from the DNA. Recorded for this sample are about 11,000 clones; 90% of them occurred a single time. The ten most abundant clones make up 10% of the sample.

Results and caveats for the whole study, not just this receptor: Clinical and demographic metadata were provided uncurated, with the amount varying by source and participant.

This receptor was identified in a human donor in a cohort sampled during active COVID-19. The chain couples TRBV9 to TRBJ1-2; the D gene is perhaps TRBD1, on 6 matching bases. Sequencing input: peripheral blood. CDR3 region: CASSVPGGRNGYTF. The sequence in DNA is TGTGCCAGCAGCGTCCCGGGGGGCCGAAATGGCTACACCTTC. The reference TRBV9 and TRBJ1-2 proteins fill in what lies around the CDR3, so the full variable domain reads DSGVTQTPKHLITATGQRVTLRCSPRSGDLSVYWYQQSLDQGLQFLIQYYNGEERAKGNILERFSAQQFPDLHSELNLSSLELGDSALYFCASSVPGGRNGYTFGSGTRLTVV.